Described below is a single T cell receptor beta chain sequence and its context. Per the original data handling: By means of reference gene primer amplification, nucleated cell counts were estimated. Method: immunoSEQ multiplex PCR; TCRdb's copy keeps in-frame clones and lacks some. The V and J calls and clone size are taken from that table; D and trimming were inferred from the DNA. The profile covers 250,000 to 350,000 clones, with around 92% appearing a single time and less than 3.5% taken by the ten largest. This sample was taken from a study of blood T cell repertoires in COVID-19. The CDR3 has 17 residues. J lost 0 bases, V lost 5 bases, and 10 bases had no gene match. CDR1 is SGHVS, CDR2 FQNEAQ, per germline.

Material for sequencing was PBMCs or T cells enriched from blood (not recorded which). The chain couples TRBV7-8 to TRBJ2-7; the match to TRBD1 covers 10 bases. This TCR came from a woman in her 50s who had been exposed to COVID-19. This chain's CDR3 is CASSAKVGTGDSYEQYF. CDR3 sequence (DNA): TGTGCCAGCAGCGCAAAAGTGGGGACAGGGGACTCCTACGAGCAGTACTTC.